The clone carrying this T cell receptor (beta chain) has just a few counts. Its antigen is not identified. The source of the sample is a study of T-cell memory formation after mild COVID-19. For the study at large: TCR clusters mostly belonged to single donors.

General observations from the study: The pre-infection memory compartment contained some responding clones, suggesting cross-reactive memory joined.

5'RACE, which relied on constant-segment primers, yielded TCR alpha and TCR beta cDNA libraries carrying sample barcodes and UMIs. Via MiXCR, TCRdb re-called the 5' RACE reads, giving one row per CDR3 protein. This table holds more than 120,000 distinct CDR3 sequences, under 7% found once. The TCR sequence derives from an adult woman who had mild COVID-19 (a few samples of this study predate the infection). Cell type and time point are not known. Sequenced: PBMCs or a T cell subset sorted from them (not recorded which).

The CDR3 nucleotides are TGTGCCAGCAGCCCACGTAAGGGGGGGGGAAACAATGAGCAGTTCTTC. Amino acids: CASSPRKGGGNNEQFF. The chain carries TRBV7-3 and TRBJ2-1; the D gene is possibly TRBD2 (7 bases). The CDR3 has 16 amino acids. Per the germline V gene, CDR1 is SGHTA and CDR2 is FQGTGA. V lost 5 bases and J 5 bases, leaving 19 bases between the germline ends.